This paragraph covers one T cell receptor beta chain sequence. The data were obtained in a study of control samples from healthy donors and cancer patients. Sequenced by immunoSEQ multiplex PCR; TCRdb stores in-frame clones only, minus some. The profile shows 60,000 to 100,000 clones, about 88% of them singletons. Germline lookup yields CDR1 LGHDT and CDR2 YNNKEL (reference sequence). Trimming removed 0 bases from V and 2 bases from J; junction bases left unmatched: 10. The CDR3 has 18 amino acids. The clonotype comes from a man aged 50-60 years in good health. Specimen: blood. The chain carries TRBV3-1 (or the pseudogene TRBV3-2) and TRBJ1-5; 7 bases agree with TRBD1. CDR3 sequence (DNA): TGTGCCAGCAGCCAAGAGGGGAGGGGGCGTTGGGGCAATCAGCCCCAGCATTTT. Amino acids: CASSQEGRGRWGNQPQHF.